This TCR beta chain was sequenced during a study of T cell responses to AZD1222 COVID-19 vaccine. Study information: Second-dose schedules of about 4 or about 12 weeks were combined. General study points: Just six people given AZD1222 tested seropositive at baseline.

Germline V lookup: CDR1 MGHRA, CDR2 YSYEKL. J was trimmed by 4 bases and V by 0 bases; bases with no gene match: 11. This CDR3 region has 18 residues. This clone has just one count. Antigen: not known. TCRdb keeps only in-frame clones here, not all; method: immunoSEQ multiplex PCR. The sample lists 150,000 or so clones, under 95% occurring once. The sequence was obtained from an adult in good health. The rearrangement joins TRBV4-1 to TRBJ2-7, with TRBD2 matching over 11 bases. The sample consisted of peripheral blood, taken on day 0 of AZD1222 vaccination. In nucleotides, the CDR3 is TGCGCCAGCAGCCAAGATGGAATAGCGGGGGGGATAGTTTACGAGCAGTACTTC. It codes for CASSQDGIAGGIVYEQYF.